The 3 T cell receptor beta chains below come from one sample, sequenced in a study of blood T cell repertoires in COVID-19. Assay used: immunoSEQ multiplex PCR; TCRdb lists only in-frame clones, some missing. The sample carries about 120,000 clones, about 78% recorded once. The sequenced sample consisted of peripheral blood. All receptors derive from a man in his 70s with acute or convalescent COVID-19.

In this sample, this clone turned up a few times. This chain connects TRBV5-1 to TRBJ2-7, with unresolved D. There are 13 residues in the CDR3. Between the trimmed V and J ends, which lost 0 bases and 6 bases, there was a span of 10 bases. In germline, CDR1 is SGHRS, CDR2 YFSETQ. The CDR3 DNA reads as TGCGCCAGCAGCTTGGTACTCAACTCCGAGCAGTACTTC. Translated: CASSLVLNSEQYF.

The chain couples TRBV7-2 to TRBJ2-1; 7 bases fit TRBD1. V shed 2 bases and J 2 bases; nucleotides not matched to a gene: 0. The germline V gene encodes CDR1 SGHTA and CDR2 FQGNSA. The CDR3 totals 14 residues. The CDR3 here is CASSLQGAYNEQFF. In DNA form, the CDR3 reads TGTGCCAGCAGCTTACAGGGGGCCTACAATGAGCAGTTCTTC.

The chain employs TRBV3-1 (or the pseudogene TRBV3-2) and TRBJ2-3; D remains ambiguous. The CDR3 spans 13 residues. Per germline, CDR1 LGHDT and CDR2 YNNKEL (reference sequence). Deletions cut 8 bases from V and 4 bases from J, with 13 bases between. The CDR3 sequence is CASARLAADTQYF. Written as DNA, the CDR3 is TGTGCCAGCGCCCGCTTGGCGGCAGATACGCAGTATTTT.